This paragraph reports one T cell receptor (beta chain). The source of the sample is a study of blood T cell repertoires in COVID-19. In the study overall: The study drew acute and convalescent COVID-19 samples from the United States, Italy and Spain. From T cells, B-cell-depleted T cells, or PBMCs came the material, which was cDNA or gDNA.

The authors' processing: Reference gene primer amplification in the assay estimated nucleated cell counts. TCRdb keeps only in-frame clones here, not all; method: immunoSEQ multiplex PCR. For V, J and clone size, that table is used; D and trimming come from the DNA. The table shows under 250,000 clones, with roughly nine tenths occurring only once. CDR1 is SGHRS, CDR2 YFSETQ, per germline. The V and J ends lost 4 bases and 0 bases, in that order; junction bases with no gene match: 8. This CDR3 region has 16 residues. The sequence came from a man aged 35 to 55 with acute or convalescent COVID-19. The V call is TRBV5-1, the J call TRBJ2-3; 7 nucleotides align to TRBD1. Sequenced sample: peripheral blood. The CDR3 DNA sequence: TGCGCCAGCAGCGGCGCCGGGACAGTGAGCACAGATACGCAGTATTTT. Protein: CASSGAGTVSTDTQYF. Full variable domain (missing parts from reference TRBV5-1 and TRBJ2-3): KAGVTQTPRYLIKTRGQQVTLSCSPISGHRSVSWYQQTPGQGLQFLFEYFSETQRNKGNFPGRFSGRQFSNSRSEMNVSTLELGDSALYLCASSGAGTVSTDTQYFGPGTRLTVL.